The rows below give T cell receptor beta chains drawn from one sample of a study of OX40 agonist ivuxolimab in advanced cancers. The protocol was immunoSEQ multiplex PCR, while the TCRdb copy is restricted to in-frame clones and leaves out a portion. In the table there are some 70,000 clones, around 85% of which are singletons. Sequencing used CD4+ or CD8+ T cells sorted from blood, obtained in a trial of the OX40 agonist ivuxolimab. The receptors were gathered from an adult with an advanced solid tumor such as melanoma, head and neck, liver or kidney cancer. Both conserved end residues are part of each CDR3. D genes are given only for firm matches. Some rows mark clone size as missing; the rest say once, few, many or name a class of expanded clone.

j_gene	abundance	v_gene	d_gene	CDR3nt	CDR3aa
TRBJ1-4	NA	TRBV19	TRBD1	TGTGCCAGTAGTACGCGACAGGGCCTAACTAATGAAAAACTGTTTTTT	CASSTRQGLTNEKLFF
TRBJ2-7	NA	TRBV7-9	NA	TGTGCCAGCAGCAGACAGGCCTACGAGCAGTACTTC	CASSRQAYEQYF
TRBJ1-5	NA	TRBV19	NA	TGTGCCAGTAGTACGCGGACCCAAAGGAGGGGCAATCAGCCCCAGCATTTT	CASSTRTQRRGNQPQHF
TRBJ2-3	NA	TRBV27	NA	TGTGCCAGCAGTTTAGCCCCTCAGAGGACTGCAGATACGCAGTATTTT	CASSLAPQRTADTQYF
TRBJ1-1	NA	TRBV29-1	TRBD1	TGCAGCTCCCGGGACAGCACTGAAGCTTTCTTT	CSSRDSTEAFF
TRBJ2-7	few	TRBV14	NA	TGTGCCAGCAGCCCCTTACGCAGGGAAAGATTGAGCTCCTACGAGCAGTACTTC	CASSPLRRERLSSYEQYF
TRBJ2-2	NA	TRBV12-5	NA	TGTGCTAGTGGTTTCCAAGGGGTTACCGGGGAGCTGTTTTTT	CASGFQGVTGELFF
TRBJ2-3	NA	TRBV18	TRBD1	TGTGCCAGCTCACCCTTCCGGGACAGTATGACAGATACGCAGTATTTT	CASSPFRDSMTDTQYF
TRBJ1-1	NA	TRBV11-2	NA	TGTGCCAGCAGCTTGGGTAGGGGGTTTACCATGAACACTGAAGCTTTCTTT	CASSLGRGFTMNTEAFF
TRBJ2-3	NA	TRBV7-9	NA	TGTGCCAGCAGCTTGAGGGTAGGGACAGATACGCAGTATTTT	CASSLRVGTDTQYF
TRBJ1-5	NA	TRBV6-6	NA	TGTGCCAGCAGCCCAGGGGCGGGCAATCAGCCCCAGCATTTT	CASSPGAGNQPQHF
TRBJ2-7	NA	TRBV10-1	NA	TGCGCCAGCAGTGACTTCGGCTACGAGCAGTACTTC	CASSDFGYEQYF
TRBJ2-7	NA	TRBV9	NA	TGTGCCAGCAGCGTAGTGGGGGATACCTACGAGCAGTACTTC	CASSVVGDTYEQYF
TRBJ1-1	once	TRBV6-5	NA	TGTGCCAGCAGTTTACAGGGCGGTAGGGAAGCTTTCTTT	CASSLQGGREAFF
TRBJ2-7	NA	TRBV9	TRBD1	TGTGCCAGCAGCGTCGACCGGGACAGGGCCTACGAGCAGTACTTC	CASSVDRDRAYEQYF
TRBJ2-5	NA	TRBV6-5	NA	TGTGCCAGACAGGGCGTGTGGGAGACCCAGTACTTC	CARQGVWETQYF
TRBJ1-2	NA	TRBV2	TRBD1	TGTGCCAGCAGTGTAGAGGGGGCGCATGGCTACACCTTC	CASSVEGAHGYTF
TRBJ2-3	NA	TRBV6-1	TRBD1	TGTGCCAGCAGTGAACGGACAGGACGTCGAGATACGCAGTATTTT	CASSERTGRRDTQYF
TRBJ1-4	NA	TRBV27	NA	TGTGCCAGCAGTACCCGGGCAGGGAGGGGACGGATAGAAAAACTGTTTTTT	CASSTRAGRGRIEKLFF
TRBJ2-7	NA	TRBV19	NA	TGTGCCAGTAGTACAGGTGTTACCTACGAGCAGTACTTC	CASSTGVTYEQYF
TRBJ1-2	few	TRBV5-1	NA	TGCGCCAGCAGCTTAACGGGACCGAGCTATGGCTACACCTTC	CASSLTGPSYGYTF
TRBJ2-1	NA	TRBV2	NA	TGTGCCAGCAGGCACCGGGACACAGGAGACAATGAGCAGTTCTTC	CASRHRDTGDNEQFF
TRBJ1-5	NA	TRBV28	NA	TGTGCCAGCAGCCTGGGGGCTCAGGGCCAGCATTTT	CASSLGAQGQHF
TRBJ1-4	NA	TRBV5-1	TRBD1	TGCGCCAGCACTGGGACAGGAACAACTAATGAAAAACTGTTTTTT	CASTGTGTTNEKLFF
TRBJ1-3	once	TRBV15	NA	TGTGCCACCAGCAGAGATGTGGGGTCGGCTGGAAACACCATATATTTT	CATSRDVGSAGNTIYF
TRBJ1-3	NA	TRBV2	NA	TGTGCCAGCAGCCGAGACGGACGCTCTGGAAACACCATATATTTT	CASSRDGRSGNTIYF
TRBJ1-4	NA	TRBV5-1	NA	TGCGCCAGCAGCTTGGGGGCGGTAGGTGAAAAACTGTTTTTT	CASSLGAVGEKLFF
TRBJ1-3	once	TRBV7-8	TRBD1	TGTGCCAGCAGCCCCCGGACAGGCGAAAACACCATATATTTT	CASSPRTGENTIYF
TRBJ2-3	NA	TRBV6-6	TRBD2	TGTGCCAGCAGGGGACTAGCCACAGATACGCAGTATTTT	CASRGLATDTQYF
TRBJ1-5	NA	TRBV7-2	NA	TGTGCCAGCAGCTTAGACGGTCAGCCCCAGCATTTT	CASSLDGQPQHF
TRBJ1-2	NA	TRBV6-6	TRBD1	TGTGCCAGCAGATCGGGACAGGAGCATGGCTACACCTTC	CASRSGQEHGYTF
TRBJ1-1	NA	TRBV11-3	NA	TGTGCCAGCAGCCTACTGATGAACACTGAAGCTTTCTTT	CASSLLMNTEAFF
TRBJ1-5	NA	TRBV5-6	NA	TGTGCCAGCAGCTTCTTGAGAGCCCAGCCCCAGCATTTT	CASSFLRAQPQHF
TRBJ2-1	NA	TRBV2	NA	TGTGCCAGCAGTGAAAGAGGATACAATGAGCAGTTCTTC	CASSERGYNEQFF
TRBJ1-6	NA	TRBV28	TRBD1	TGTGCCAGCAGTTTAGGGGACAGGGGTGATTCACCCCTCCACTTT	CASSLGDRGDSPLHF
TRBJ2-3	NA	TRBV7-2	TRBD1	TGTGCCAGCAGCGACAGGGATGTAATAGATACGCAGTATTTT	CASSDRDVIDTQYF
TRBJ1-2	few	TRBV7-2	NA	TGTGCCAGCAGCTTAGATGAACAGGGCTATGGCTACACCTTC	CASSLDEQGYGYTF
TRBJ2-6	NA	TRBV6-1	NA	TGTGCCAGCAGTGAGGGGGCTGGGGCCAACGTCCTGACTTTC	CASSEGAGANVLTF
TRBJ1-5	once	TRBV4-3	NA	TGCGCCAGCAGCCAAGTGCTCAGCCTGAATCAGCCCCAGCATTTT	CASSQVLSLNQPQHF
TRBJ1-1	NA	TRBV6-5	NA	TGTGCCAGCGTTGGCCACACTGAAGCTTTCTTT	CASVGHTEAFF
TRBJ2-7	NA	TRBV18	NA	TGTGCCAGCTCACCGAGTGGGGATATCAGGTACGAGCAGTACTTC	CASSPSGDIRYEQYF
TRBJ1-1	NA	TRBV6-5	TRBD1	TGTGCCAGCCATCGGGACAGGGGGCTTTACACTGAAGCTTTCTTT	CASHRDRGLYTEAFF
TRBJ2-7	once	TRBV4-3	NA	TGCGCCAGCAGCCAGACGGGCGGGGCAGGGTCCTACGAGCAGTACTTC	CASSQTGGAGSYEQYF
TRBJ2-7	NA	TRBV5-1	TRBD1	TGCGCCAGCAGCTCCACTTATCCGACCGGGACAGGGAAAAGCTACGAGCAGTACTTC	CASSSTYPTGTGKSYEQYF
TRBJ2-5	NA	TRBV2	NA	TGTGCCAGCAGTGGCCCCGGGGGCAGGGGAAGGGAGACCCAGTACTTC	CASSGPGGRGRETQYF
TRBJ1-6	NA	TRBV14	NA	TGTGCCAGCAGCCAAGTCGGGTTAAATTCACCCCTCCACTTT	CASSQVGLNSPLHF
TRBJ2-3	NA	TRBV7-3	NA	TGTGCCAGCAGCCCCAGCCCCCCAGATACGCAGTATTTT	CASSPSPPDTQYF